A single sample gave rise to the 5 T cell receptor beta chains below, sequenced in a study of regulatory and conventional T cells in RAG deficiency. Libraries were prepared by immunoSEQ multiplex PCR; TCRdb keeps only in-frame clonotypes and omits some of them. This table holds 25,000 to 35,000 clones, approximately 90% found once. The sample was also reused in another study, on regulatory T cells. That source notes: The PCR used 52 TRBV and 13 TRBJ primers.

Source material: CD8+ T cells sorted from blood. The origin of the receptors is a human donor in good health.

This clone came up a few times. J is TRBJ1-1 and V is TRBV5-5, with unresolved D. Trimming shortened V by 1 base and J by 5 bases, and 3 bases separated the two germline ends. The V gene's germline CDR1 is SGHKS and CDR2 YYEKEE (reference sequence). This CDR3 is built from 11 residues. As DNA, the CDR3 is TGTGCCAGCAGCTTGATGACTGAAGCTTTCTTT. Translated, it gives CASSLMTEAFF.

V and J are TRBV1 and TRBJ2-2; the table's D call, TRBD2, has no DNA check behind it. TRBV1 is designated a pseudogene. The CDR3 has 18 amino acids. CDR3 in DNA: TGCACCAGCAGCCCCTCCCAGAGGGGGGGGCAAGGCACCGGGGAGCTGTTTTTT. It codes for CTSSPSQRGGQGTGELFF.

The chain joins TRBV5-4 to TRBJ2-2; D is undetermined. Germline V gives CDR1 SGHNT, CDR2 YYREEE (reference sequence). The CDR3 contains 14 residues. V shed 0 bases and J shed 3 bases, with 6 bases lying between them. For the CDR3, the DNA is TGTGCCAGCAGCTTGGGACAATACACCGGGGAGCTGTTTTTT. It translates to CASSLGQYTGELFF.

V and J are TRBV19 and TRBJ2-7, with D possibly called TRBD1 or TRBD2 (5 bases each). This CDR3 is 17 amino acids long. V lost 2 bases to trimming and J lost 4 bases, with 21 bases between them. Germline CDR1 LNHDA, CDR2 SQIVND (reference sequence). The DNA of the CDR3 is TGTGCCAGTAGTATATGGTTCCTCTGGGACCGACTATACGAGCAGTACTTC. Encoded protein: CASSIWFLWDRLYEQYF.

CDR3 DNA sequence: TGTGCCAGCAGCCAAGTTAACACTGAAGCTTTCTTT. Its translation is CASSQVNTEAFF. The genes are TRBV4-2 and TRBJ1-1, with D uncertain. From germline, CDR1 is LGHNA and CDR2 YNFKEQ. V lost 1 base and J lost 2, with 2 bases in between. The CDR3 has 12 amino acids.